The T cell receptor beta chain under discussion was sequenced for a study of PD-1 blockade in classical Hodgkin lymphoma (TCRdb year 2020). For the study in its entirety: The study used TCR beta sequencing and CyTOF to define a peripheral blood immune signature of response to PD-1 blockade in classical Hodgkin lymphoma. Overall study results and their limits: Baseline TCR diversity was reported to be lower in newly diagnosed patients than in healthy donors and to be lower still in relapsed/refractory patients. The study covered only a single clinical trial cohort, and the causes of the repertoire differences, possibly disease activity or prior therapy, were still not defined.

Trimming removed 5 bases from V and 2 bases from J; the gene matches leave 17 bases unexplained. The CDR3 goes from the cysteine to the phenylalanine over 18 residues. The only DNA kept is the CDR3, 54 bases in frame from the first base. The CDR1 and CDR2 encoded by the germline V gene are MDHEN and SYDVKM. Genomic DNA was isolated using the Qiagen DNeasy kit from unsorted PBMCs as well as from negatively selected CD4+ and CD8+ fractions. TCR beta CDR3 regions were subjected to amplification by immunoSEQ multiplex PCR with primers that anneal to V and J segments. A synthetic immune receptor repertoire was used to minimize amplification bias, and any residual bias was removed computationally once sequencing was done. The original methods were these. Repertoire diversity was quantified as the Shannon entropy index using custom Python scripts. The unsorted, CD4+ and CD8+ repertoires were each analyzed separately, with the exception of combined analyses, where CD4+ and CD8+ sequences were merged in silico. The source is immuneACCESS, and TCRdb retained only in-frame sequences with V and J called. Part of the clones is not carried over; for the studies checked, unresolved V genes explain less than half of this, and the remainder is unexplained. V, J and clone size are those of that table, while D and trimming were read from the DNA. This sample gives around 30,000 clones in total; more than 85% of them show up just once. The ten largest clonotypes hold 0.22% of the sample.

What this sample's time point label stands for: newly diagnosed, previously untreated cHL patient sample. Magnetic negative selection with a Miltenyi CD4+ T cell isolation kit was used to purify CD4+ T cells from thawed PBMCs. As a comparison group for the relapsed/refractory trial patients, PBMCs were sequenced from patients with newly diagnosed, previously untreated classical Hodgkin lymphoma. Peripheral blood was collected in 8 mL Vacutainer Cell Preparation Tubes, from which PBMCs were isolated by centrifugation and then cryopreserved. Purified CD4+ and CD8+ fractions were prepared only for cases in which an additional PBMC sample was available. On LS columns in a quadroMACS separator, the magnetically labelled cells were depleted, and the flow-through was collected as the purified fraction. As for this clone: Its antigen target is currently unknown. Base qualities were left out, and no much larger clone turns up one base away.

Sample: CD4+ T cells from blood. This receptor was obtained from a human donor with classical Hodgkin lymphoma. The V and J genes are TRBV28 and TRBJ2-7; TRBD2 agrees with 8 junctional bases. CDR3 sequence: CASSTQGWRGGRPYEQYF. The DNA is TGTGCCAGCAGTACACAGGGTTGGCGAGGCGGGAGGCCCTACGAGCAGTACTTC.